This T cell receptor (beta chain) was profiled in a study of cytomegalovirus exposure and HLA in healthy donors. Overall study findings and caveats: Being productive about 87% or about 30% of the time was typical of most TCR beta V segments in an earlier analysis. Later analysis reportedly placed an Asian-associated ancestry cluster below the roughly 700-donor mean in N-insertions.

Concerning this clone: Its target is unknown.

A multiplex PCR was run with 60 Vbeta primers and 13 Jbeta primers. Clones were sequenced by immunoSEQ multiplex PCR, and TCRdb holds only the in-frame ones, with some missing. The sample has some 180,000 clones; over 80% are singletons. Deletions cut 9 bases from V and 0 bases from J, with 12 bases between. This CDR3 comprises 13 residues. Germline V gene sequence: CDR1 LNHDA, CDR2 SQIVND (reference sequence). This TCR derives from a girl between 10 and 17 years old in good health and CMV-seropositive. Sequencing was done on a sample of PBMCs. The chain has TRBV19 and TRBJ2-7; D is unresolved. The CDR3 here is CASVSAASYEQYF. The DNA for the CDR3 is TGTGCCAGCGTCAGCGCCGCCTCCTACGAGCAGTACTTC.